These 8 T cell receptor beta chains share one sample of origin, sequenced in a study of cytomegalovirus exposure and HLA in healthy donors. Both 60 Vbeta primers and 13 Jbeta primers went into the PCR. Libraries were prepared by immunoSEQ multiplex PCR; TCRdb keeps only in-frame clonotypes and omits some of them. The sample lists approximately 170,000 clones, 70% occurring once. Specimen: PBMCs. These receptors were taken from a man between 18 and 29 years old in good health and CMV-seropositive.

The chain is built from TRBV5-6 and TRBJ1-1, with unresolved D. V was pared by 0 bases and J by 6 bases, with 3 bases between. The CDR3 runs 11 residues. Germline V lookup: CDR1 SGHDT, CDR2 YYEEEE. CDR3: CASSLGAEAFF. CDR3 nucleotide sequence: TGTGCCAGCAGCTTGGGCGCTGAAGCTTTCTTT.

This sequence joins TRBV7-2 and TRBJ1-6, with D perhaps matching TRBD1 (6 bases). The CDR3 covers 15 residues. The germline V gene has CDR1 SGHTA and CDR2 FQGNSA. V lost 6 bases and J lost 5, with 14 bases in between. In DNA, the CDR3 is TGTGCCAGCAGTCTACAGGGCGGCGATAATTCACCCCTCCACTTT. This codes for CASSLQGGDNSPLHF.

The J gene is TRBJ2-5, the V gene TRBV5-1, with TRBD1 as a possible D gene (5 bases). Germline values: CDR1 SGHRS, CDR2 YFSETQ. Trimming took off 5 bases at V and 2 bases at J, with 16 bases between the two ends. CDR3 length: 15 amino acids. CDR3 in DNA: TGCGCCAGCAGGGAGACGACAGTCTATCAAGAGACCCAGTACTTC. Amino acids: CASRETTVYQETQYF.

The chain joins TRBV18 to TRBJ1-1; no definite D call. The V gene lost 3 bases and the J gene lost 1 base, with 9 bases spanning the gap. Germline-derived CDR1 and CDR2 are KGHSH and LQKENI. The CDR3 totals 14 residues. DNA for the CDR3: TGTGCCAGCTCACCGTCGTTAGCGAACACTGAAGCTTTCTTT. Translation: CASSPSLANTEAFF.

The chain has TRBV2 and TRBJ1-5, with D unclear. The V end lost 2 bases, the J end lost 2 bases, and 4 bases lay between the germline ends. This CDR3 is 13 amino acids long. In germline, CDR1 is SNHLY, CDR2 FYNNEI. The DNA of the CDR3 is TGTGCCAGCAGTGAACGGGGCAATCAGCCCCAGCATTTT. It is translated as CASSERGNQPQHF.

The CDR3 coding sequence is TGTGCCTGGAGTGTAGCGTCCTTGCGGGACTTAGCGTTGAATGAGCAGTTCTTC. It yields the protein CAWSVASLRDLALNEQFF. The rearrangement links TRBV30 to TRBJ2-1, with TRBD2 as a possible D gene (6 bases). From germline, CDR1 is GTSNPN and CDR2 SVGIG (reference sequence). V was shortened by 0 bases and J by 7 bases, with 25 bases between the two germline ends. There are 18 residues in the CDR3.

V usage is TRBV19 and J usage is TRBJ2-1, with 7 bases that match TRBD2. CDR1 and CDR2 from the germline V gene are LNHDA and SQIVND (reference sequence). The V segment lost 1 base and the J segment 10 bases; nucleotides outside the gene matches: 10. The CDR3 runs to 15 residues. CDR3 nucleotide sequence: TGTGCCAGTAGTATAGGAAGCGGGATCCTCGGGGAGCAGTTCTTC. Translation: CASSIGSGILGEQFF.

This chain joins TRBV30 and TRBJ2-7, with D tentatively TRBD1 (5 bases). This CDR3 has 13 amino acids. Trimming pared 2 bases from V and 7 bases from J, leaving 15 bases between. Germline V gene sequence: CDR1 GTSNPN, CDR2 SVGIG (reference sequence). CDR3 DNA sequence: TGTGCCTGGAGTACCAATGGGGCACGGGAGCAGTACGTC. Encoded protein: CAWSTNGAREQYV.